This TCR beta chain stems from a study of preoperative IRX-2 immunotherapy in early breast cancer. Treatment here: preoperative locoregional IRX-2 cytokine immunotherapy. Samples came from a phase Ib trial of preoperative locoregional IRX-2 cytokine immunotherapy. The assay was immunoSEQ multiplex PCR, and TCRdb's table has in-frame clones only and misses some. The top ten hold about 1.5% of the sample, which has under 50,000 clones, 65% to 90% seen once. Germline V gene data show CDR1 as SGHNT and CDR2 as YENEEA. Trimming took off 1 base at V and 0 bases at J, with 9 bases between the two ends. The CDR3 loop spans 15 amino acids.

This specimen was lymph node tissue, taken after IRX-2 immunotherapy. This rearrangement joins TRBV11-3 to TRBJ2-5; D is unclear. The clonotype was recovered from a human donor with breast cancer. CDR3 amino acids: CASSLGSANQETQYF. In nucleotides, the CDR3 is TGTGCCAGCAGCTTAGGCAGCGCAAACCAAGAGACCCAGTACTTC.